This TCR beta chain was identified in a study of cytomegalovirus exposure and HLA in healthy donors. About the study: The 120 validation repertoires were produced on the same platform as the roughly 670 repertoires of the first cohort. This was reported in a later analysis.

Trimming left V 3 bases short and J 7 bases short, with 13 bases between. The germline V gene encodes CDR1 SGHTA and CDR2 FQGTGA. CDR3 length equals 13 residues. The study's findings and limits: In vitro assays verified that a few CMV-associated chains recognized CMV antigens specifically.

Libraries were prepared by immunoSEQ multiplex PCR; TCRdb keeps only in-frame clonotypes and omits some of them. The repertoire holds under 150,000 clones, with just over 90% as singletons. These donors were members of the 120-subject validation cohort, a group separate from the approximately 620-subject first cohort. The table lists this clone with a count of one. Its antigen is not known. The receptor was isolated from a man aged 18 to 29 in good health and CMV-seronegative. The material sequenced was PBMCs. This rearrangement joins TRBV7-3 to TRBJ2-7, with a possible D match to TRBD2 (5 bases). Here the CDR3 reads CASSFAGSGEQYF. CDR3 coding DNA: TGTGCCAGCAGCTTCGCAGGCTCGGGAGAGCAGTACTTC.